These 18 T cell receptor beta chains share one sample of origin, sequenced in a study of T cells after yellow fever vaccination. MiXCR, applied by TCRdb to the 5' RACE reads, yields one record per CDR3 protein. In the table there are under 300,000 distinct CDR3 sequences, around 7% of which are singletons. The input for sequencing was CD4+ T cells sorted from PBMCs, taken 15 days after the yellow fever booster vaccination. Source of these receptors: a man in his thirties or forties who received the YFV17D yellow fever vaccine.

V and J are TRBV19 and TRBJ1-1; D might be TRBD1 (5 bases). CDR1 and CDR2 from the germline V gene are LNHDA and SQIVND (reference sequence). Trimming took 3 bases from V and 4 from J, leaving 9 bases between them. CDR3 size: 13 residues. In DNA, the CDR3 is TGTGCCAGTAGTATTCAGGGTTCCACTGAAGCTTTCTTT. Translated: CASSIQGSTEAFF.

This clonotype was detected a few times. The rearrangement joins TRBV20-1 to TRBJ2-7; D not resolved. Trimming shortened V by 5 bases and J by 3 bases, and 20 bases separated the two germline ends. CDR1 and CDR2 from the germline V gene are DFQATT and SNEGSKA (reference sequence). The CDR3 is 15 amino acids. The CDR3: CSAGVLQARGYEQYF. The CDR3 bases are TGCAGTGCTGGGGTACTCCAAGCCCGTGGCTACGAGCAGTACTTC.

The chain couples TRBV6-1 to TRBJ1-2; TRBD1 is a possible D gene (5 bases). Germline loops: CDR1 MNHNS, CDR2 SASEGT. V was trimmed by 6 bases and J by 4 bases, leaving 21 bases between them. The CDR3 is 16 amino acids. The CDR3 coding sequence is TGTGCCAGCAGGCTAACCGGGGGGGTCCCTATCTATGGCTACACCTTC. This codes for CASRLTGGVPIYGYTF.

This clonotype was found many times. The chain joins TRBV29-1 to TRBJ2-1; D may be TRBD2 (6 bases). The CDR3 spans 13 residues. Per the germline V gene, CDR1 is SQVTM and CDR2 is ANQGSEA. With 8 bases removed from V and 4 bases from J, the gap between germline ends came to 15 bases. The CDR3 nucleotides are TGCAGCACCTCGGGACTCGATTACAATGAGCAGTTCTTC. It is translated as CSTSGLDYNEQFF.

Of note for this clonotype: A read error is likely, as this CDR3 ends without the conserved phenylalanine or tryptophan. The limits of the CDR3 on the DNA are not certain, so only TCRdb's listed CDR3 is given. The genes are TRBV12-3 or TRBV12-4 and TRBJ2-7; the table gives TRBD1 as D, unverified against the DNA. 11 amino acids form the CDR3, both terminal residues included. CDR3: CASGSRDRVSS.

This chain links TRBV9 with TRBJ2-7; 12 bases are shared with TRBD1. CDR3 length equals 15 residues. Germline lookup yields CDR1 SGDLS and CDR2 YYNGEE. V gave up 3 bases and J gave up 2 bases; unmatched junction bases: 3. The CDR3 protein is CASSDRDRGPYEQYF. The DNA of the CDR3 is TGTGCCAGCAGCGACCGGGACAGGGGGCCCTACGAGCAGTACTTC.

This clonotype was recorded at least ten times. This chain uses TRBV7-2 with TRBJ1-3, with D unresolved. V lost 5 bases and J 0 bases, leaving 11 bases between the germline ends. Germline-derived CDR1 and CDR2 are SGHTA and FQGNSA. The CDR3 sequence is 15 residues long. CDR3 bases: TGTGCCAGCAGCCGCGAGGGAATCTCTGGAAACACCATATATTTT. It is translated as CASSREGISGNTIYF.

This clonotype was found a few times. The chain combines TRBV12-3 or TRBV12-4 with TRBJ2-1, with D perhaps matching TRBD2 (6 bases). The V end lost 5 bases, the J end lost 9 bases, and 17 bases lay between the germline ends. The CDR3 sequence is 14 residues long. The CDR3 spells CASSPQRVPAEQFF. The DNA for the CDR3 is TGTGCCAGCAGTCCTCAGCGGGTCCCCGCTGAGCAGTTCTTC.

In its sample, this clonotype was seen many times. The chain employs TRBV29-1 and TRBJ2-1; the D gene is possibly TRBD2 (5 bases). V lost 7 bases and J lost 7, with 14 bases in between. The CDR3 has 12 amino acids. Germline assignment: CDR1 SQVTM and CDR2 ANQGSEA. The CDR3 loop reads CSALRRGNEQFF. Here the CDR3 DNA reads TGCAGCGCCCTGCGACGGGGTAATGAGCAGTTCTTC.

This clonotype has ten or more counts. V usage is TRBV7-7 and J usage is TRBJ2-5; 12 bases agree with TRBD2. This CDR3 region has 16 residues. J gave up 2 bases and V 2 bases, and 3 bases lay outside the gene matches. CDR1 is SSHAT and CDR2 is FNYEAQ in the germline V gene (reference sequence). The CDR3 DNA is TGTGCCAGCAGCTTAAGCCTAGCGGGAGGGCAAGAGACCCAGTACTTC. Translated, it gives CASSLSLAGGQETQYF.

This clonotype was found many times. The chain carries TRBV7-3 and TRBJ2-1; 12 bases map to TRBD2. CDR1 and CDR2 (germline): SGHTA, FQGTGA. The CDR3 is made up of 18 amino acids. With V trimmed by 2 bases and J by 8 bases, 13 bases remained unmatched. CDR3 in amino acids: CASSLLPPTSGSLDEQFF. In DNA, the CDR3 is TGTGCCAGCAGCTTATTACCTCCGACTAGCGGGAGTTTAGATGAGCAGTTCTTC.

The chain carries TRBV5-1 and TRBJ2-7; D gene uncertain. The CDR3 runs to 14 residues. The germline gives CDR1 SGHRS, CDR2 YFSETQ. The ends were cut back, 0 bases at V and 0 bases at J, with 7 bases in the middle. The CDR3 loop is CASSLGVPSYEQYF. The CDR3 coding sequence is TGCGCCAGCAGCTTGGGGGTTCCCTCCTACGAGCAGTACTTC.

This clonotype was seen a handful of times. The V call is TRBV27, the J call TRBJ2-3, with D possibly being TRBD1 (7 bases). The CDR3 is 15 amino acids. Germline CDR1 MNHEY, CDR2 SMNVEV (reference sequence). The V end was cut by 5 bases, the J end by 4 bases, with 16 bases between. The CDR3 DNA is TGTGCCAGCAGTATCGACAGGAGGGGGCCAGATACGCAGTATTTT. Residues: CASSIDRRGPDTQYF.

This clonotype was counted a few times. The chain joins TRBV29-1 to TRBJ2-6; maybe TRBD2 (6 bases). Trimming removed 6 bases at V and 0 bases at J, with 12 bases between. Germline CDR1 is SQVTM and CDR2 is ANQGSEA. CDR3 length equals 15 residues. The CDR3: CSVSMGGSGANVLTF. The DNA for the CDR3 is TGCAGCGTCAGCATGGGGGGCTCTGGGGCCAACGTCCTGACTTTC.

The CDR3 loop is CASSPTGLAGANEQFF. CDR3 coding DNA: TGTGCCAGCAGCCCCACGGGACTAGCGGGTGCCAATGAGCAGTTCTTC. This chain connects TRBV9 to TRBJ2-1, with 12 bases lining up with TRBD2. The V segment lost 4 bases and the J segment 6 bases; nucleotides outside the gene matches: 8. Germline V lookup: CDR1 SGDLS, CDR2 YYNGEE. The CDR3 sequence is 16 residues long.

The chain joins TRBV18 to TRBJ2-7; either TRBD1 or TRBD2 may fit D (5 bases each). Trimming removed 5 bases at V and 2 bases at J, with 13 bases between. CDR1 KGHSH and CDR2 LQKENI come from the germline V gene. The CDR3 loop spans 14 amino acids. DNA of the CDR3: TGTGCCAGCTCAATACCGGGACGGCCCTACGAGCAGTACTTC. It encodes CASSIPGRPYEQYF.

The table lists this clonotype with a few counts. V usage is TRBV4-3 and J usage is TRBJ2-1, with a weak D call TRBD1 (6 bases). Trimming took off 5 bases at V and 1 base at J, with 12 bases between the two ends. Germline assignment: CDR1 LGHNA and CDR2 YSLEER. The CDR3 has 15 amino acids. The CDR3 coding sequence is TGCGCCAGCAGCTACGGGACACTATCCTACAATGAGCAGTTCTTC. It translates to CASSYGTLSYNEQFF.

This sequence joins TRBV6-1 and TRBJ2-1; 14 bases map to TRBD2. The J segment lost 6 bases and the V segment lost 8 bases, leaving 6 bases of the junction unmatched. This CDR3 is built from 15 residues. The germline gives CDR1 MNHNS, CDR2 SASEGT. CDR3 sequence (DNA): TGTGCCAGCCATCATGGGACTAGCGGGAGCAATGAGCAGTTCTTC. It specifies CASHHGTSGSNEQFF.